This T cell receptor beta chain was identified in a study of regulatory T cells in long-lasting Graves disease. For TCR beta, libraries came from iRepertoire HTBI primers and Arm-PCR of CDR3 regions. TCRdb itself ran the multiplex PCR reads through MiXCR, one entry per CDR3 protein. The profile shows 600,000 to 850,000 distinct CDR3 sequences, about 30% of them singletons. This clonotype was found many times. Trimming stripped 3 bases from V and 0 bases from J, with 12 bases between. The CDR3 runs 15 residues. As to time point: persistent/refractory GD, antithyroid drugs over 5 years with positive TRAb. PBMC RNA was the source of the TCR library.

This receptor was identified in a female donor with Graves disease. The chain is built from TRBV12-3 or TRBV12-4 and TRBJ2-7; D is perhaps TRBD1 (5 bases). The sequenced sample was peripheral blood mononuclear cells (PBMCs), obtained when the disease was refractory, from a patient treated with antithyroid drugs. The CDR3: CASSFCTGDSYEQYF. CDR3 nucleotides: TGTGCCAGCAGTTTCTGTACAGGAGACTCCTACGAGCAGTACTTC.